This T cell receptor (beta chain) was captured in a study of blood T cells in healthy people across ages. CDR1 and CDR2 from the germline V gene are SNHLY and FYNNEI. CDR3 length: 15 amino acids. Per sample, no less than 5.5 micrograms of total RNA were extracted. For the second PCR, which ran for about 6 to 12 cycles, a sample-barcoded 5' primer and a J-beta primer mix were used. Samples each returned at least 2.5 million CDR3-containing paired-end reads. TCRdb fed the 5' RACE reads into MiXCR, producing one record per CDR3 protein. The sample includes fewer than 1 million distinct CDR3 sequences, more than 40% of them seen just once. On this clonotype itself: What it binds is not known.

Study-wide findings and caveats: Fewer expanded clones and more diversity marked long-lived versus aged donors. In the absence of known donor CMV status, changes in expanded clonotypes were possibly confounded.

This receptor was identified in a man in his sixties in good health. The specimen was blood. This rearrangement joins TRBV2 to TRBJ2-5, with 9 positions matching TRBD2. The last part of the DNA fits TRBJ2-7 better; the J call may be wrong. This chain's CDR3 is CASSEGGGALREQYF. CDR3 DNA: TGTGCCAGCAGTGAAGGCGGGGGGGCTCTGCGCGAGCAGTACTTC.